The rows below give T cell receptor beta chains drawn from one sample of a study of blood T cell repertoires in COVID-19. The method was immunoSEQ multiplex PCR; TCRdb's version includes in-frame clones alone and lacks a portion of them. This table holds around 55,000 clones, 75% to 90% found once. Sequenced input: peripheral blood. The receptors shown here come from a man aged 55 to 70 with acute or convalescent COVID-19. CDR3s include the opening cysteine and the closing phenylalanine or tryptophan. Fields, in order: J gene, D gene, V gene, clone size, CDR3 protein, CDR3 DNA. The D gene is left open where the match is weak. Size values are once, few and many counts, or a class for expanded clones, and some rows have none.

>TRBJ1-5|-|TRBV23-1|-
CAPTGDRGMLVFYSNQPQHF
TGCGCCCCCACCGGGGATAGAGGGATGTTGGTTTTCTATAGCAATCAGCCCCAGCATTTT
>TRBJ2-7|-|TRBV6-5|-
CASSQVTGTDEQYF
TGTGCCAGCAGCCAGGTTACAGGAACAGACGAGCAGTACTTC
>TRBJ2-3|-|TRBV5-1|-
CASMPGGVASTDTQYF
TGCGCCAGCATGCCAGGAGGCGTCGCTAGCACAGATACGCAGTATTTT
>TRBJ2-3|-|TRBV6-5|-
CASSPSLSTDTQYF
TGTGCCAGCAGTCCTAGCTTGAGCACAGATACGCAGTATTTT
>TRBJ2-7|-|TRBV3-1/TRBV3-2|-
CASSQDISPGYEQYF
TGTGCCAGCAGCCAAGATATCAGCCCCGGGTACGAGCAGTACTTC
>TRBJ1-2|-|TRBV28|-
CASYHRNYGYTF
TGTGCCAGCTATCACAGGAACTATGGCTACACCTTC
>TRBJ2-7|-|TRBV3-1/TRBV3-2|-
CASSQGPLSYEQYF
TGTGCCAGCAGCCAAGGCCCACTTTCCTACGAGCAGTACTTC
>TRBJ1-4|TRBD1|TRBV28|-
CASRDSRKEKLFF
TGTGCCAGCCGGGACAGCAGAAAGGAAAAACTGTTTTTT
>TRBJ1-3|-|TRBV29-1|-
CSVEGQRSSGNTIYF
TGCAGCGTTGAAGGGCAGCGAAGCTCTGGAAACACCATATATTTT
>TRBJ1-3|-|TRBV9|-
CASSETGNSGNTIYF
TGTGCCAGCAGCGAGACGGGGAACTCTGGAAACACCATATATTTT
>TRBJ1-1|-|TRBV18|-
CASSPLNPRGGDTEAFF
TGTGCCAGCTCACCCCTGAACCCGAGAGGAGGAGACACTGAAGCTTTCTTT
>TRBJ2-7|TRBD1|TRBV10-2|-
CASSEIGTGVYEQYF
TGCGCCAGCAGTGAGATCGGGACAGGGGTCTACGAGCAGTACTTC
>TRBJ2-7|-|TRBV5-6|few
CASSSVSNSPEQYF
TGTGCCAGCAGCTCTGTTTCTAACTCCCCCGAGCAGTACTTC
>TRBJ2-3|TRBD2|TRBV28|-
CASSSGTSGSTDTQYF
TGTGCCAGCAGCTCAGGGACTAGCGGGAGCACAGATACGCAGTATTTT
>TRBJ1-2|TRBD1|TRBV12-5|-
CASGVDRAGANYGYTF
TGTGCTAGTGGCGTGGACAGGGCCGGAGCTAACTATGGCTACACCTTC
>TRBJ2-7|-|TRBV12-5|-
CASGLSTVSYEQYF
TGTGCTAGTGGTCTGAGCACGGTCTCCTACGAGCAGTACTTC
>TRBJ2-1|TRBD2|TRBV5-4|-
CASSLPPSGGNNEQFF
TGTGCCAGCAGCTTACCGCCTAGCGGAGGCAACAATGAGCAGTTCTTC
>TRBJ2-7|-|TRBV20-1|-
CSASPSGALSYEQYF
TGCAGTGCTAGTCCGTCAGGGGCTTTGTCCTACGAGCAGTACTTC
>TRBJ1-5|TRBD1|TRBV6-2/TRBV6-3|-
CASSSGGYSNQPQHF
TGTGCCAGCAGTTCAGGGGGTTATAGCAATCAGCCCCAGCATTTT
>TRBJ1-5|-|TRBV11-3|-
CASSLWSNQPQHF
TGTGCCAGCAGCCTATGGAGCAATCAGCCCCAGCATTTT
>TRBJ2-4|TRBD1|TRBV18|-
CASSWRTGEATKNIQYF
TGTGCCAGCTCATGGAGGACAGGGGAGGCGACCAAAAACATTCAGTACTTC
>TRBJ1-1|-|TRBV20-1|-
CSGQGPTEAFF
TGCAGTGGGCAGGGTCCCACTGAAGCTTTCTTT
>TRBJ2-6|-|TRBV6-1|-
CASSEGLSGANVLTF
TGTGCCAGCAGTGAAGGCCTATCTGGGGCCAACGTCCTGACTTTC
>TRBJ2-1|-|TRBV19|medium-sized
CASSIEAPDYLSYNEQFF
TGTGCCAGTAGTATAGAAGCCCCGGACTACCTCTCCTACAATGAGCAGTTCTTC
>TRBJ1-5|-|TRBV19|-
CASSISGVGQPQHF
TGTGCCAGTAGTATCTCAGGGGTGGGTCAGCCCCAGCATTTT
>TRBJ2-1|TRBD1|TRBV25-1|-
CASSARGPTGGRYNEQFF
TGTGCCAGCAGTGCCCGGGGGCCTACAGGGGGCCGGTACAATGAGCAGTTCTTC
>TRBJ2-5|TRBD2|TRBV7-6|-
CASSFSSGNQETQYF
TGTGCCAGCAGCTTTTCTAGCGGGAATCAAGAGACCCAGTACTTC
>TRBJ2-7|-|TRBV29-1|medium-sized
CSVEGPTGNEQYF
TGCAGCGTTGAAGGGCCGACTGGTAACGAGCAGTACTTC
>TRBJ1-2|TRBD1|TRBV4-3|-
CASSQDVTGDRYGYTF
TGCGCCAGCAGCCAAGATGTTACAGGGGACAGGTATGGCTACACCTTC
>TRBJ2-2|-|TRBV5-1|once
CASSLKGGPGELFF
TGCGCCAGCAGCTTGAAAGGCGGGCCCGGGGAGCTGTTTTTT
>TRBJ2-7|TRBD1|TRBV6-5|-
CASSRQGGTYEQYF
TGTGCCAGCAGTCGACAGGGGGGGACCTACGAGCAGTACTTC
>TRBJ1-6|-|TRBV12-5|-
CASGLLAVNSPLHF
TGTGCTAGTGGTTTATTGGCAGTCAATTCACCCCTCCACTTT
>TRBJ2-5|-|TRBV28|-
CASSYTGKDQETQYF
TGTGCCAGCAGTTATACGGGGAAAGACCAAGAGACCCAGTACTTC
>TRBJ2-5|-|TRBV11-2|-
CASSLGLVADQETQYF
TGTGCCAGCAGCTTAGGCCTGGTGGCAGACCAAGAGACCCAGTACTTC
>TRBJ2-6|TRBD1|TRBV5-1|-
CASSLRSGTALSGANVLTF
TGCGCCAGCAGCTTGAGGTCCGGGACAGCACTCTCTGGGGCCAACGTCCTGACTTTC
>TRBJ1-2|TRBD1|TRBV6-5|-
CASRTSQGNYGYTF
TGTGCCAGCAGGACGTCACAGGGGAACTATGGCTACACCTTC
>TRBJ1-2|-|TRBV11-3|-
CASSLTEDGYTF
TGTGCCAGCAGTCTGACCGAGGATGGCTACACCTTC
>TRBJ2-3|-|TRBV28|-
CASRELAGGADTQYF
TGTGCCAGCAGAGAATTAGCCGGAGGTGCAGATACGCAGTATTTT
>TRBJ2-7|TRBD2|TRBV29-1|-
CSVLGILAGVAYEQYF
TGCAGCGTTTTGGGAATACTAGCGGGAGTAGCCTACGAGCAGTACTTC
>TRBJ2-5|TRBD1|TRBV30|-
CAWSGTGGLETQYF
TGTGCCTGGTCCGGGACAGGGGGCTTGGAGACCCAGTACTTC
>TRBJ1-2|-|TRBV15|-
CATSRDWGDRIYGYTF
TGTGCCACCAGCAGAGATTGGGGGGATCGAATCTATGGCTACACCTTC
>TRBJ2-7|-|TRBV5-5|-
CASSVYRAFSYEQYF
TGTGCCAGCAGCGTATACAGGGCCTTCTCCTACGAGCAGTACTTC